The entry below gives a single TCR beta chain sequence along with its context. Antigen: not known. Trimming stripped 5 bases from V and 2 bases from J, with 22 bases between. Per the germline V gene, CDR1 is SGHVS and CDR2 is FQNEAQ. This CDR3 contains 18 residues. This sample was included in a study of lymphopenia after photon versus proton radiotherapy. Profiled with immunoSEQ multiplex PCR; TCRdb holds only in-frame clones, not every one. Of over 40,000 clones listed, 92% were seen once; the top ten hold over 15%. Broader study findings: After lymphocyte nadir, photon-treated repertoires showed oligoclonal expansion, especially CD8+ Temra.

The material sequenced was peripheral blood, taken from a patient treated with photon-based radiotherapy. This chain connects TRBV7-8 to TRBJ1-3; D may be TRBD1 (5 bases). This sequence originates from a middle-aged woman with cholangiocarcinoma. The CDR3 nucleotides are TGTGCCAGCAGCCCCAGGTGGGGCAGCGAGACCCCTGGAAACACCATATATTTT. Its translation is CASSPRWGSETPGNTIYF.